These T cell receptor beta chains were read from a single sample in a study of shared clonotypes between healthy human individuals. Using immunoSEQ multiplex PCR, the repertoire was profiled, and TCRdb retains in-frame clones only, with some absent. The table shows approximately 1.1 million clones, with 78% occurring only once. The sample was memory CD4+ T cells from PBMCs. The receptor set was obtained from a man aged 18 to 29 in good health. Some clones in this sample may be carry-over from other donors' samples. Each CDR3 is given with its conserved first and last residue. Fields, in order: D gene, V gene, J gene, clone size, CDR3 DNA, CDR3 protein. A D gene is named only where the DNA matches it firmly. The size field is filled for only some rows; it gives once, few, many or a size class.

>-|TRBV6-1|TRBJ2-7|-
TGTGCCAGCAGGGCTTACAGGGCGCCCTCCTACGAGCAGTACTTC
CASRAYRAPSYEQYF
>TRBD2|TRBV7-9|TRBJ2-1|-
TGTGCCAGCAGCCTATGGGGGGGTAATGAGCAGTTCTTC
CASSLWGGNEQFF
>TRBD2|TRBV18|TRBJ2-2|-
TGTGCCAGCTCACCAAGTTGGCTAGCGGGAGTAATACGCACCGGGGAGCTGTTTTTT
CASSPSWLAGVIRTGELFF
>-|TRBV7-9|TRBJ1-5|-
TGTGCCAGCAGCCCTGGGGGCAGCAATCAGCCCCAGCATTTT
CASSPGGSNQPQHF
>-|TRBV7-3|TRBJ2-1|many
TGTGCCAGCAGCCCCCGCTGGGGGGGCGGTGAGCAGTTCTTC
CASSPRWGGGEQFF
>-|TRBV7-3|TRBJ1-5|-
TGTGCCAGCAGCTCTGGGCGGGGGCAGCCCCAGCATTTT
CASSSGRGQPQHF
>-|TRBV29-1|TRBJ2-7|few
TGCAGCGTTGCCCTGGGCACACCCTACGAGCAGTACTTC
CSVALGTPYEQYF
>-|TRBV4-2|TRBJ2-5|-
TGTGCCAGCAGCCAAGTAAGGAGCGTCCAAGAGACCCAGTACTTC
CASSQVRSVQETQYF
>-|TRBV5-4|TRBJ2-2|-
TGTGCCAGCAGCTTGGATCCTCCCGGGGAGCTGTTTTTT
CASSLDPPGELFF
>-|TRBV9|TRBJ2-7|-
TGTGCCAGCAGCGTAGCTGGATCGCGGTCCACCGAGCAGTACTTC
CASSVAGSRSTEQYF
>-|TRBV29-1|TRBJ1-4|few
TGCAGCGTTATTAGTCCTAATGAAAAACTGTTTTTT
CSVISPNEKLFF
>TRBD1|TRBV28|TRBJ1-2|many
TGTGCCAGCAGTTCAACAGGGGTCAGTGGCTACACCTTC
CASSSTGVSGYTF
>TRBD2|TRBV6-1|TRBJ2-3|-
TGTGCCAGCAGTGCCCTATCTCCGCGGGAGCTGGCGGGAGATACGCAGTATTTT
CASSALSPRELAGDTQYF
>TRBD1|TRBV5-1|TRBJ2-5|-
TGCGCCAGCAGCTCGGGAAGGGGGCGGACCCTTTTAGAGACCCAGTACTTC
CASSSGRGRTLLETQYF
>-|TRBV2|TRBJ2-7|few
TGTGCCAGCAGTGCTCGGCAGGCGGCTTCCTACGAGCAGTACTTC
CASSARQAASYEQYF
>TRBD2|TRBV28|TRBJ2-5|-
TGTGCCAGCAGCCTCGGACTAGCGGGACAAGAGACCCAGTACTTC
CASSLGLAGQETQYF
>TRBD2|TRBV28|TRBJ2-2|few
TGTGCCAGCAGTGTCCAACGGGCCGGGAGGAGGTCCGGGGAGCTGTTTTTT
CASSVQRAGRRSGELFF
>-|TRBV6-5|TRBJ1-4|-
TGTGCCAGCAGTTATAATTCCCCAACTAATGAAAAACTGTTTTTT
CASSYNSPTNEKLFF
>-|TRBV7-2|TRBJ1-4|few
TGTGCCAGCAGCTTATCGAGCGGGGGGGAAAAACTGTTTTTT
CASSLSSGGEKLFF
>-|TRBV5-1|TRBJ2-1|-
TGCGCCAGCAGCGGAATAGCCGGGGTCAATGAGCAGTTCTTC
CASSGIAGVNEQFF
>-|TRBV6-1|TRBJ2-7|-
TGTGCCAGCAGCCGACTAACCTACGAGCAGTACTTC
CASSRLTYEQYF
>TRBD2|TRBV28|TRBJ2-7|few
TGTGCCAGCAAACCATGGGGGGGACTAGCGGAACAATCCGCCTACGAGCAGTACTTC
CASKPWGGLAEQSAYEQYF
>-|TRBV28|TRBJ2-4|-
TGTGCCAGCAGTTTGATTTCCAGCGTCGGGGCCAAAAACATTCAGTACTTC
CASSLISSVGAKNIQYF
>TRBD1|TRBV7-3|TRBJ2-3|-
TGTGCCAGCAGCTTATTACAGGGGATAGGCACAGATACGCAGTATTTT
CASSLLQGIGTDTQYF
>-|TRBV28|TRBJ1-5|many
TGTGCCAGCAGTGCTACCGATCAGCCCCAGCATTTT
CASSATDQPQHF
>-|TRBV7-8|TRBJ2-1|-
TGTGCCAGCAGCTTAAAGACCCCGGTGGACAATGAGCAGTTCTTC
CASSLKTPVDNEQFF
>-|TRBV2|TRBJ1-1|-
TGTGCCAGCAGAACTGACAGGAACACTGAAGCTTTCTTT
CASRTDRNTEAFF
>TRBD1|TRBV7-2|TRBJ2-3|-
TGTGCCAGCAGCTTATTGGGGACAGTCACAGATACGCAGTATTTT
CASSLLGTVTDTQYF
>-|TRBV5-1|TRBJ2-1|once
TGCGCCAGCAGCTTGTCTCAGGGCTCCTACAATGAGCAGTTCTTC
CASSLSQGSYNEQFF
>-|TRBV5-8|TRBJ2-7|-
TGTGCCAGCAGCCTCCTTCCGGTTACCTACGAGCAGTACTTC
CASSLLPVTYEQYF
>-|TRBV7-9|TRBJ1-4|-
TGTGCCAGCAGCTCACTCGGACAGATTAATGAAAAACTGTTTTTT
CASSSLGQINEKLFF
>-|TRBV5-6|TRBJ1-5|-
TGTGCCAGCAGCTTGGGCGGAGACCAGCCCCAGCATTTT
CASSLGGDQPQHF
>-|TRBV6-1|TRBJ1-2|once
TGTGCCAGCAGACCCCGTTATGGACATCTGGAGGGCTACACCTTC
CASRPRYGHLEGYTF
>-|TRBV5-1|TRBJ2-1|-
TGCGCCAGCAGCTTATCGGGAGATACTAATGAGCAGTTCTTC
CASSLSGDTNEQFF
>-|TRBV7-9|TRBJ2-3|-
TGTGCCAGCAGCTTAGGGGCCAGAACTAGCACAGATACGCAGTATTTT
CASSLGARTSTDTQYF
>TRBD2|TRBV11-3|TRBJ2-3|once
TGTGCCAGCGGAAAGCGGGAGACAGATACGCAGTATTTT
CASGKRETDTQYF
>-|TRBV29-1|TRBJ1-4|-
TGCAGCGTTGACGGGGGGCTTGGTGAAAAACTGTTTTTT
CSVDGGLGEKLFF
>TRBD1|TRBV11-2|TRBJ1-1|few
TGTGCCAGCAGCTTAGCCAGGGGGCGAAACACTGAAGCTTTCTTT
CASSLARGRNTEAFF
>-|TRBV6-5|TRBJ2-1|-
TGTGCCAGCACTAATACGGGGCAAGGCATGGGTGGGCAGTTCTTC
CASTNTGQGMGGQFF
>-|TRBV7-2|TRBJ2-3|-
TGTGCCAGCAGCTTAATGACAGATACGCAGTATTTT
CASSLMTDTQYF
>-|TRBV19|TRBJ1-5|-
TGTGCCAGTAGTATTGACTCCGGTTTGGGACCCCAGCATTTT
CASSIDSGLGPQHF
>-|TRBV5-1|TRBJ2-2|-
TGCGCCAGCAGGTTATTAACCGGGGAGCTGTTTTTT
CASRLLTGELFF
>TRBD1|TRBV5-1|TRBJ1-1|-
TGCGCCAGCAGCTACACAGGGGGCGCTAACTCTGAAGCTTTCTTT
CASSYTGGANSEAFF
>TRBD2|TRBV5-6|TRBJ2-3|few
TGTGCCAGCAGCTTGAGACTAGCGGGAGGGGCAGATACGCAGTATTTT
CASSLRLAGGADTQYF
>TRBD2|TRBV6-6|TRBJ2-1|-
TGTGCCAGCAGTTACGGGGTGTTAGCGGGGAACAATGAGCAGTTCTTC
CASSYGVLAGNNEQFF
>TRBD1|TRBV30|TRBJ2-7|-
TGTGCCTGGGGCCCACGGGACAGGGGCCCCTACGAGCAGTACTTC
CAWGPRDRGPYEQYF
>TRBD2|TRBV4-1|TRBJ2-7|-
TGCGCCAGCAGCCAAGGACTAGCGAGCTCCTACGAGCAGTACTTC
CASSQGLASSYEQYF
>-|TRBV6-1|TRBJ2-7|-
TGTGCCAGCAGTGAAGACCCGAACGGGGACAAGGGGCAGTACTTC
CASSEDPNGDKGQYF
>-|TRBV29-1|TRBJ1-1|-
TGCAGCGTTGAGAAGAGGGGAGTAGCTTTCTTT
CSVEKRGVAFF
>-|TRBV6-6|TRBJ2-2|-
TGTGCCAGCACCAGGGGTAACACCGGGGAGCTGTTTTTT
CASTRGNTGELFF
>-|TRBV4-1|TRBJ1-5|-
TGCGCCAGCAGCCCTAACAGGGCCCAGGGCCTGCCCCAGCATTTT
CASSPNRAQGLPQHF
>TRBD2|TRBV5-6|TRBJ2-3|once
TGTGCCAGCAGCTTGAGTCTAGCGGGATACACAGATACGCAGTATTTT
CASSLSLAGYTDTQYF
>-|TRBV11-1|TRBJ1-4|-
TGTGCCAGCAGCCAAAGTGTCAGGGTTGGCGAAAAACTGTTTTTT
CASSQSVRVGEKLFF
>TRBD2|TRBV19|TRBJ2-1|-
TGTGCCAGTAGCCAAACAACGGGACTAGCGGGCCCTGAGCAGTTCTTC
CASSQTTGLAGPEQFF
>-|TRBV28|TRBJ2-7|once
TGTGCCAGCTATGGAGGCCGGGCATCCTACGAGCAGTACTTC
CASYGGRASYEQYF